Detailed here is one TCR beta chain. This record belongs to a study of shared clonotypes between healthy human individuals. All participating donors were Caucasian adults from Nashville, Tennessee. Data came from immunoSEQ multiplex PCR; TCRdb stores just in-frame clones and leaves some out. The sample lists 2 million or so clones, 95% occurring once. Trimming cost V 7 bases and J 5 bases, with 17 bases left between them. The CDR3 is 13 amino acids. Germline V gene data show CDR1 as GTSNPN and CDR2 as SVGIG (reference sequence). The rearrangement uses TRBV30 and TRBJ2-5; tentative D call: TRBD1 (6 bases). The TCR comes from a man between 18 and 29 years old in good health. Sequencing input: naive CD4+ T cells sorted from blood. Subset denoted: CD45RA+ positively selected. This CDR3 reads CASIGGRAETQYF. The DNA for the CDR3 is TGTGCCTCGATAGGGGGACGGGCGGAGACCCAGTACTTC.